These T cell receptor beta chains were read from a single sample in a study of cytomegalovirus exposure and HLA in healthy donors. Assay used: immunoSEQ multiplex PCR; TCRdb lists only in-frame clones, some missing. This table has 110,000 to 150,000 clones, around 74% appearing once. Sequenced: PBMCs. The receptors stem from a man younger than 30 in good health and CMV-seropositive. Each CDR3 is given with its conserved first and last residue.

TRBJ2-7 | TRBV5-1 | CASSYGKGVSYEQYF
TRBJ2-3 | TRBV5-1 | CASSLDPTDEQYF
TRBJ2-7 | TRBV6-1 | CASSDSRDRISYEQYF
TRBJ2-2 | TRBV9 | CASSGLDRTNTGELFF
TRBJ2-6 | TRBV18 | CASSPGGQGASGANVLTF
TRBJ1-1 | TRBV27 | CASSWTGGNTEAFF
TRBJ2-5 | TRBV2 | CASSEMKGIAGGETQYF
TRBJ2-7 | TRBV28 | CASSRTSSYEQYF
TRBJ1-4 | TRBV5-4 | CASSLGGFNEKLFF
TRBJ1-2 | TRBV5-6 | CASSLGEPPRYGYTF
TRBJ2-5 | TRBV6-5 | CASSYEGRGRRETQYF
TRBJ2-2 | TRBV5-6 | CASSYQGAGGIKAGELFF
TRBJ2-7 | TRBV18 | CASSPSSVVSYEQYF
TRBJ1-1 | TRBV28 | CASSLISPEGGTEAFF
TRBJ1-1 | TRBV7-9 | CASSSTGGFSDTEAFF
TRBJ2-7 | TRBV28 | CASSKGQEQYF
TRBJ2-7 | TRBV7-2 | CASSLSYEQYF
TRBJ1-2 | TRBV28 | CASRVDRAYGYTF
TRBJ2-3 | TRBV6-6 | CASRPPGLRTDTQYF
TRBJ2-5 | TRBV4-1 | CASSQDSQGSETQYF
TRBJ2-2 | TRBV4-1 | CASSGTANAGELFF
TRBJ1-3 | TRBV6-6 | CASSYTGGYTIYF
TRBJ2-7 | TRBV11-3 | CASSSGGQGAYEQYF
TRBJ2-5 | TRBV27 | CASSPRPPGLGRAETQYF
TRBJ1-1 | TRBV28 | CASRPLGWGLMNTEAFF
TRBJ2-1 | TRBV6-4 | CASSAGLGQGEQFF
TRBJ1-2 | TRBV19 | CASTPGGAGYGYTF
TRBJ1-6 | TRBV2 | CASSEEQISPLHF
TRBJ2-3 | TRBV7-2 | CASSLSRGTDTQYF
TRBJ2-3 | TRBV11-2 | CASSRTGGDTQYF
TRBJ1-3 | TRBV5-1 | CASSLAGVSGNTIYF
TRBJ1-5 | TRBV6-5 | CASSYSPGSNQPQHF
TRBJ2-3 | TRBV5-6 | CASSLRTSAGTDTQYF
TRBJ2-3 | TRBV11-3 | CASSLGLGTQYF
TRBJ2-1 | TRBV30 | CAWSQLSGTEFF
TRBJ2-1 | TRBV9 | CASSVVTSGTNEQFF
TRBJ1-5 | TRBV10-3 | CAISESGPGDNQPQHF
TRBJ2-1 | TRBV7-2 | CASRSLTEQFF
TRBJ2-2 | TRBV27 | CASTPLQGVNTGELFF
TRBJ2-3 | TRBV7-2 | CASSFEEAVRGDTQYF
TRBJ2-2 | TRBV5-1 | CASSLDNRVGAGELFF
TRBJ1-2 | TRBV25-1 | CASSEYGGQGDGYTF
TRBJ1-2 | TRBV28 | CASSTGPYGYTF
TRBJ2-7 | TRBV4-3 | CASSQDLTGNSYEQYF
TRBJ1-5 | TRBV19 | CASSLTENQPQHF
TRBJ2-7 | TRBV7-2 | CASSLPWTSGQTYEQYF